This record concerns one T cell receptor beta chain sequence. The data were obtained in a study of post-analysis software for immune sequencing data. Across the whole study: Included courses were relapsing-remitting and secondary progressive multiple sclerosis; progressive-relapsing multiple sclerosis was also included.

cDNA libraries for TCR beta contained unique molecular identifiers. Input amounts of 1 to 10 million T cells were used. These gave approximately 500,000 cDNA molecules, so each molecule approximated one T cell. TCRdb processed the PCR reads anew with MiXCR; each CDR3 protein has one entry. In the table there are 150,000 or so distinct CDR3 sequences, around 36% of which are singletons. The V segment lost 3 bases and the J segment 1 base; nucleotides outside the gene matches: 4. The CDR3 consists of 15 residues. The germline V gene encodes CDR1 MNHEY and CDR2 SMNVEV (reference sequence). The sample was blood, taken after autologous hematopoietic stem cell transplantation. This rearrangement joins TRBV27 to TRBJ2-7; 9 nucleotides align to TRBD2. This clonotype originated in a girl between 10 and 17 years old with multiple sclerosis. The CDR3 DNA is TGTGCCAGCAGTTTGCGAGCGGGAGGTTCCTACGAGCAGTACTTC. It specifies CASSLRAGGSYEQYF.